This T cell receptor beta chain was found in a study of blood T cells in healthy people across ages. Study-wide results and caveats: Changes in expanded clonotypes were possibly confounded, as the CMV status of donors was unknown. PBMCs left unsorted prevented a conclusive naive versus antigen-experienced comparison. Older age went with lower TCR beta diversity per million T cells, in a roughly linear way.

There are a few counts of this clonotype. Its cognate antigen is unknown. The germline V and J ends were trimmed by 4 bases and 7 bases, with 13 bases remaining between them. The CDR3 is 13 amino acids. Germline CDR1 is MGHRA and CDR2 is YSYEKL. Through a sample-barcoded 5' primer and a J-beta primer mix, a second PCR was run for roughly 7 to 12 cycles. Each cDNA molecule received a tag from a template-switch adaptor that had 12 random nucleotides. Each CDR3 protein gets one entry after TCRdb re-called the 5' RACE reads with MiXCR. The sample consists of about 1.4 million distinct CDR3 sequences, approximately 60% of them appearing once.

Sequencing input: blood. This TCR was sampled from a man aged 18 to 30 in good health. V and J are TRBV4-1 and TRBJ1-1; no reliable D call. The CDR3 nucleotides are TGCGCCAGCAGCCCCCTTGGCTTGAGTGAAGCTTTCTTT. It translates to CASSPLGLSEAFF.